These 2 T cell receptor beta chains originate from one sample sequenced in a study of T cells in Graves' hyperthyroidism and ophthalmopathy. Amplified regions were TCR beta CDR3 sequences from RNA transcripts. The TCR CDR3 first-round RT-PCR relied on the HTBI primer set. TCRdb reprocessed the multiplex PCR reads with MiXCR, giving one entry per CDR3 protein. The repertoire has about 320,000 distinct CDR3 sequences, approximately 17% of them found once; the top ten carry around 34%. The sample comprised blood. The receptors shown here come from a man younger than 45 with Graves' hyperthyroidism.

V and J are TRBV5-1 and TRBJ1-4; TRBD1 aligns across 9 bases. Trimming at V came to 4 bases and at J to 13 bases, leaving 14 bases not matched to a gene. The CDR3 length is 15 residues. Germline V gene sequence: CDR1 SGHRS, CDR2 YFSETQ. CDR3 DNA: TGCGCCAGCAGCCCACCGGGACAGGGCGTCACAAGACTGTTTTTT. It translates to CASSPPGQGVTRLFF.

This clonotype was observed a few times. The chain links TRBV5-1 to TRBJ2-5, with 8 nucleotides matching TRBD2. CDR3 size: 15 residues. CDR1 SGHRS and CDR2 YFSETQ come from the germline V gene. The V and J ends lost 0 bases and 5 bases, in that order; junction bases with no gene match: 6. CDR3 residues: CASSLAGTSWETQYF. Written as DNA, the CDR3 is TGCGCCAGCAGCTTGGCCGGGACTAGTTGGGAGACCCAGTACTTC.